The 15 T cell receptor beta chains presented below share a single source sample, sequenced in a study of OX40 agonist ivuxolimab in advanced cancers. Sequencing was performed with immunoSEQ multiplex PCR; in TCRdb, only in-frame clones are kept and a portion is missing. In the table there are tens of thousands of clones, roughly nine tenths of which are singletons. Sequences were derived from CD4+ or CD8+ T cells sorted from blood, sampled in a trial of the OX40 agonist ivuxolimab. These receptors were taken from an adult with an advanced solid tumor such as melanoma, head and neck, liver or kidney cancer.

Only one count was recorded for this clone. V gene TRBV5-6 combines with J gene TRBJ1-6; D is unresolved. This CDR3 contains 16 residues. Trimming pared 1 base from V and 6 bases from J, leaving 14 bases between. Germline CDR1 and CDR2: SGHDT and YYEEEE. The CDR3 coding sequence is TGTGCCAGCAGCTTGTACCCGAGCAGTCTTAATTCACCCCTCCACTTT. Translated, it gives CASSLYPSSLNSPLHF.

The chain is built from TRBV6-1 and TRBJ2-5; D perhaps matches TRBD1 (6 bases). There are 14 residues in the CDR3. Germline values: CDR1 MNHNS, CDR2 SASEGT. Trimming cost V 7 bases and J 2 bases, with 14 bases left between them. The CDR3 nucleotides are TGTGCCAGCATTTTACAGGGATGGCAAGAGACCCAGTACTTC. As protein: CASILQGWQETQYF.

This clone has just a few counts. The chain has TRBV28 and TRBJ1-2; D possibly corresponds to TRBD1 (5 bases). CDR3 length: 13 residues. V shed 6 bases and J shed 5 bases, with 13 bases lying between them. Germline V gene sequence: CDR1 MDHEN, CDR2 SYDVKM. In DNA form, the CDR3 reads TGTGCCAGCAGGGACAATCGGGCATATGGCTACACCTTC. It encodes CASRDNRAYGYTF.

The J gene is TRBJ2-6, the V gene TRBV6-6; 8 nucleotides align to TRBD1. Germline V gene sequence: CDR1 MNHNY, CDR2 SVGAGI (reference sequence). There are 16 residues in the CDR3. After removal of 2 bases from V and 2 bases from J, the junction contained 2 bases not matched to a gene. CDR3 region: CASSYGQGAGANVLTF. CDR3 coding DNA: TGTGCCAGCAGTTACGGACAGGGTGCTGGGGCCAACGTCCTGACTTTC.

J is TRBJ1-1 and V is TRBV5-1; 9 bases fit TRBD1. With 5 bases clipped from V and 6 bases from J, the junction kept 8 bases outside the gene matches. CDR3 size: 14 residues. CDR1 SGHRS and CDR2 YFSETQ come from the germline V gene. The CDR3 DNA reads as TGCGCCAGCAGTTTCCGGGACAGGGTAGCTGAAGCTTTCTTT. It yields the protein CASSFRDRVAEAFF.

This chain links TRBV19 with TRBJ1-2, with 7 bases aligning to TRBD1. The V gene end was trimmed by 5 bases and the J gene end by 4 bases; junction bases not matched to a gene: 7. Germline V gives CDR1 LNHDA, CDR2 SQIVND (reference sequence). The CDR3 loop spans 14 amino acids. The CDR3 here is CASSLRQGPYGYTF. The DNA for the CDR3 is TGTGCCAGTAGTCTCCGACAGGGCCCCTATGGCTACACCTTC.

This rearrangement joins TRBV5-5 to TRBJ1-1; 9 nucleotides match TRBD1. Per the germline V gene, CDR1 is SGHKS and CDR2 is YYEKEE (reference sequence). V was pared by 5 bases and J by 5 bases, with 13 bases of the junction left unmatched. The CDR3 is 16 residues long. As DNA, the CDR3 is TGTGCCAGCAGACTGGGACAGGGAGTTTTAGGGACTGAAGCTTTCTTT. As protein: CASRLGQGVLGTEAFF.

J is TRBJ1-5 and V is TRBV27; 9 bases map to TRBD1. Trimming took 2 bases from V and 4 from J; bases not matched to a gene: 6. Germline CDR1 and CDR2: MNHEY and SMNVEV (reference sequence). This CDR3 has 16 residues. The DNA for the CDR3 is TGTGCCAGCAGTTTAATAGGGACAGGGCGGAATCAGCCCCAGCATTTT. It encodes CASSLIGTGRNQPQHF.

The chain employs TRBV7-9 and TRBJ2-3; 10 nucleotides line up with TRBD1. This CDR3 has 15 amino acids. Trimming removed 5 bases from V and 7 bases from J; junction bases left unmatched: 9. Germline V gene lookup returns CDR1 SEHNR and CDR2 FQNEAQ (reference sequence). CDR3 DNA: TGTGCCAGCAGCCCAATTGGGGACAGGGGCCATACGCAGTATTTT. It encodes CASSPIGDRGHTQYF.

CDR3 sequence reads: CASSDGQGNQPQHF. CDR3 sequence (DNA): TGTGCCAGCAGTGACGGACAGGGCAATCAGCCCCAGCATTTT. The J gene is TRBJ1-5, the V gene TRBV6-1; 7 bases agree with TRBD1. Germline CDR1 reads MNHNS; CDR2 reads SASEGT. Trimming took 3 bases from V and 2 from J; bases not matched to a gene: 1. The CDR3 covers 14 residues.

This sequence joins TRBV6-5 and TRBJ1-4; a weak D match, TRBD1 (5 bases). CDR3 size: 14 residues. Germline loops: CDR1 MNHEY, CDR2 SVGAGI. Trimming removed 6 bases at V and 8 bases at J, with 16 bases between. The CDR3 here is CASRAPGEREKLFF. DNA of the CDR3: TGTGCCAGCAGGGCCCCGGGGGAGCGAGAAAAACTGTTTTTT.

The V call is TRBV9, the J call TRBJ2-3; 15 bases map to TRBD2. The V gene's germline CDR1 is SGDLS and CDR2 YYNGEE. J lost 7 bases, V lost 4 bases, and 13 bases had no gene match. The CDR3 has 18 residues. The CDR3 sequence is CASSPRRGTSGRLYTQYF. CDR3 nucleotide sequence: TGTGCCAGCAGCCCTCGGAGGGGGACTAGCGGGAGGTTGTATACGCAGTATTTT.

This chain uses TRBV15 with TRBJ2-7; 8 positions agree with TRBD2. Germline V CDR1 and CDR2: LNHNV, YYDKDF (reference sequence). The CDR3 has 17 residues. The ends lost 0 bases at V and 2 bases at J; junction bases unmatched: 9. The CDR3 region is CATSRDFASGSPYEQYF. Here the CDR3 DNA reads TGTGCCACCAGCAGAGATTTCGCAAGCGGGAGCCCCTACGAGCAGTACTTC.

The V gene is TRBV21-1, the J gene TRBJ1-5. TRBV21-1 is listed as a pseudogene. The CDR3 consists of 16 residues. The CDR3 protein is CASSSPGGGGNQPQHF. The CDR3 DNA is TGTGCCAGCAGCTCCCCGGGAGGGGGGGGCAATCAGCCCCAGCATTTT.

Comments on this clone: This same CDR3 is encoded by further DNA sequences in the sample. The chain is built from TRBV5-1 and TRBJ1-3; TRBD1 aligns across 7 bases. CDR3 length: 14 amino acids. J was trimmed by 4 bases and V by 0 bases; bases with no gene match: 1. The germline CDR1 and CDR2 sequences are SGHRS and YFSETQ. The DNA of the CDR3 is TGCGCCAGCAGCTTGGGGACAGGAGGAAACACCATATATTTT. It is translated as CASSLGTGGNTIYF.